This T cell receptor beta chain was identified during a study of Graves' ophthalmopathy and Graves' hyperthyroidism. The evidence that diagnosis relied on was clinical symptoms, serum thyroxine, TRAb, thyroid ultrasound and orbital computed tomography. This clonotype has a count of ten or more. For repertoire sequencing, the TCR beta CDR3 regions were amplified from RNA transcripts. First-round RT-PCR relied on HTBI primers, and a second-round multiplex PCR came next. TCRdb passed the multiplex PCR reads through MiXCR, listing each CDR3 protein once. The top ten hold 8% to 10% of the sample, which has roughly 480,000 distinct CDR3 sequences, approximately 14% seen once. V was cut by 8 bases and J by 0 bases, with 10 bases left in between. The CDR3 covers 13 residues. The germline V gene encodes CDR1 SNHLY and CDR2 FYNNEI.

This clonotype was obtained from a woman aged 25 to 45 with Graves' ophthalmopathy. Sequences were obtained from blood. The chain links TRBV2 to TRBJ1-1; no clear D. The CDR3, as DNA: TGTGCCAGCCGAGAACAGATGAACACTGAAGCTTTCTTT. This translates into CASREQMNTEAFF.